The 14 T cell receptor beta chains below were found in one sample sequenced in a study of cytomegalovirus exposure and HLA in healthy donors. PCR employed 60 Vbeta and 13 Jbeta primers. Data came from immunoSEQ multiplex PCR; TCRdb stores just in-frame clones and leaves some out. The top ten clones hold about 5.4% of a sample with around 100,000 clones, approximately 76% of them seen once. What was sequenced was PBMCs. The source of these receptors is a woman under 30 in good health and CMV-seropositive.

The CDR3 nucleotides are TGTGCCAGCAGCTTCGGGACAGGGGGCCTTGGGTACGGAAACACCATATATTTT. This codes for CASSFGTGGLGYGNTIYF. The chain couples TRBV5-6 to TRBJ1-3; TRBD1 aligns across 12 bases. This CDR3 comprises 18 residues. The V gene end was trimmed by 2 bases and the J gene end by 4 bases; junction bases not matched to a gene: 10. CDR1 and CDR2 (germline): SGHDT, YYEEEE.

The J gene is TRBJ1-2, the V gene TRBV4-1, with 7 bases aligning to TRBD1. The CDR3 consists of 14 residues. Germline values: CDR1 MGHRA, CDR2 YSYEKL. The trim removed 7 bases at V and 4 bases at J, leaving 9 bases unmatched. CDR3 in amino acids: CASNTGARGYGYTF. DNA of the CDR3: TGCGCCAGCAACACAGGGGCTCGCGGCTATGGCTACACCTTC.

V and J are TRBV30 and TRBJ2-3; no reliable D call. CDR3 length: 12 residues. Looked up from germline, CDR1 is GTSNPN and CDR2 is SVGIG (reference sequence). V was shortened by 0 bases and J by 8 bases, with 9 bases between the two germline ends. This chain's CDR3 is CAWSVWRSTQYF. CDR3 coding DNA: TGTGCCTGGAGTGTATGGCGGAGTACGCAGTATTTT.

The chain links TRBV28 to TRBJ2-7; 8 bases match TRBD2. The germline V gene has CDR1 MDHEN and CDR2 SYDVKM. The V and J ends lost 10 bases and 3 bases, in that order; junction bases with no gene match: 2. The CDR3 length is 11 residues. CDR3 residues: CAIREGYEQYF. The CDR3 DNA reads as TGTGCCATCCGGGAGGGCTACGAGCAGTACTTC.

This clone was recorded only once. The CDR3: CASSENYRTTTYQGYTF. The DNA of the CDR3 is TGCGCCAGCAGTGAAAATTACAGGACTACCACCTATCAAGGCTACACCTTC. The chain has TRBV10-2 and TRBJ1-2; D possibly corresponds to TRBD1 (5 bases). CDR1 and CDR2 from the germline V gene are WSHSY and SAAADI. V shed 3 bases and J shed 8 bases, with 25 bases lying between them. The CDR3 spans 17 residues.

The rearrangement joins TRBV5-6 to TRBJ2-5, with 10 bases matching TRBD1. The V gene's germline CDR1 is SGHDT and CDR2 YYEEEE. Losses at the gene ends were 4 bases for V and 4 bases for J; bases not matched to a gene: 7. CDR3 length equals 15 residues. As DNA, the CDR3 is TGTGCCAGCAGCGAACACGGGACAGGGGCAGAGACCCAGTACTTC. Translation gives CASSEHGTGAETQYF.

The rearrangement uses TRBV2 and TRBJ1-2; 12 positions agree with TRBD1. Germline values: CDR1 SNHLY, CDR2 FYNNEI. V dropped 4 bases and J dropped 4; count of bases not matched to a gene: 10. This CDR3 spans 17 amino acids. The CDR3 protein is CASSAGTGGYSSYGYTF. CDR3 nucleotide sequence: TGTGCCAGCAGTGCCGGGACAGGGGGCTATTCTTCCTATGGCTACACCTTC. Full variable domain (missing parts from reference TRBV2 and TRBJ1-2): EPEVTQTPSHQVTQMGQEVILRCVPISNHLYFYWYRQILGQKVEFLVSFYNNEISEKSEIFDDQFSVERPDGSNFTLKIRSTKLEDSAMYFCASSAGTGGYSSYGYTFGSGTRLTVV.

J is TRBJ1-2 and V is TRBV4-1; a weak D match, TRBD1 (5 bases). V dropped 0 bases and J dropped 1 base, with 9 bases sitting between them. The CDR3 totals 15 residues. The germline gives CDR1 MGHRA, CDR2 YSYEKL. The CDR3 DNA follows: TGCGCCAGCAGCCAAGAGGGGGGGTTTAACTATGGCTACACCTTC. Translating it yields CASSQEGGFNYGYTF.

The V call is TRBV13, the J call TRBJ2-7; tentatively, D is TRBD2 (6 bases). This CDR3 comprises 14 residues. CDR1 PRHDT and CDR2 FYEKMQ come from the germline V gene (reference sequence). V lost 6 bases to trimming and J lost 7 bases, with 19 bases between them. In DNA, the CDR3 is TGTGCCAGCAGTCCAAGACTAGATCTTTTGGAGCAGTACTTC. It codes for CASSPRLDLLEQYF.

The DNA for the CDR3 is TGTGCCAGCAGCCAAGGAGGGGCAGTCCATGAGCAGTTCTTC. Translated: CASSQGGAVHEQFF. J is TRBJ2-1 and V is TRBV5-6; TRBD2 might be the D (6 bases). Trimming pared 4 bases from V and 8 bases from J, leaving 16 bases between. The CDR3 length is 14 residues. Germline assignment: CDR1 SGHDT and CDR2 YYEEEE.

The chain carries TRBV5-6 and TRBJ2-3; tentatively, D is TRBD2 (6 bases). The CDR3 length is 16 residues. V dropped 1 base and J dropped 6 bases, with 18 bases sitting between them. The germline CDR1 and CDR2 sequences are SGHDT and YYEEEE. The CDR3 here is CASSLLGALRGDTQYF. In DNA, the CDR3 is TGTGCCAGCAGCTTGCTAGGGGCCCTACGGGGGGATACGCAGTATTTT.

J is TRBJ1-2 and V is TRBV11-2; possibly TRBD1 for D (5 bases). CDR1 and CDR2 from the germline V gene are SGHAT and FQNNGV. Deletions cut 1 base from V and 13 bases from J, with 16 bases between. The CDR3 has 13 residues. Here the CDR3 reads CASSLAQGRGITF. The CDR3 DNA reads as TGTGCCAGCAGCTTAGCACAAGGGAGGGGAATCACCTTC.

This sequence joins TRBV5-1 and TRBJ2-1, with 8 bases lining up with TRBD1. The CDR3 has 17 residues. The ends lost 0 bases at V and 4 bases at J; junction bases unmatched: 9. Germline-derived CDR1 and CDR2 are SGHRS and YFSETQ. CDR3 residues: CASSLAPGTGGYNEQFF. As DNA, the CDR3 is TGCGCCAGCAGCTTGGCTCCCGGGACAGGAGGTTACAATGAGCAGTTCTTC. The variable domain in full, completed from reference TRBV5-1 and TRBJ2-1, reads KAGVTQTPRYLIKTRGQQVTLSCSPISGHRSVSWYQQTPGQGLQFLFEYFSETQRNKGNFPGRFSGRQFSNSRSEMNVSTLELGDSALYLCASSLAPGTGGYNEQFFGPGTRLTVL.

The count of this clone is one. V is TRBV2 and J is TRBJ2-1; 11 nucleotides align to TRBD2. The V segment lost 6 bases and the J segment 5 bases; nucleotides outside the gene matches: 6. CDR3 length equals 15 residues. Germline V gene lookup returns CDR1 SNHLY and CDR2 FYNNEI. In DNA form, the CDR3 reads TGTGCCAGCAGCCCGACTAGCGGGATCCACAATGAGCAGTTCTTC. Protein product: CASSPTSGIHNEQFF.